The present entry profiles one T cell receptor (beta chain) with its context. Unique molecular identifiers were used to barcode this TCRbeta library. TCRdb used MiXCR to reprocess the PCR reads, holding one entry per CDR3 protein. The sample shows 400,000 to 500,000 distinct CDR3 sequences, under 13% of them seen only once. This entry comes from a study of T-cell reconstitution after alpha-beta-depleted transplantation in children. Germline V CDR1 and CDR2: SEHNR, FQNEAQ (reference sequence). The CDR3 is 14 amino acids. V lost 5 bases, J lost 7 bases, and 10 bases stayed unmatched. The specimen was PBMCs from the stem cell graft donor, collected from the stem cell graft. The sequence was obtained from a human donor who donated a stem cell graft to a child with acute myeloid leukemia. This sequence joins TRBV7-9 and TRBJ1-1; 7 nucleotides match TRBD1. CDR3 sequence: CASSVRQGPGEAFF. DNA of the CDR3: TGTGCCAGCAGCGTAAGACAGGGACCCGGTGAAGCTTTCTTT. The whole variable domain, filled in from reference TRBV7-9 and TRBJ1-1, reads DTGVSQNPRHKITKRGQNVTFRCDPISEHNRLYWYRQTLGQGPEFLTYFQNEAQLEKSRLLSDRFSAERPKGSFSTLEIQRTEQGDSAMYLCASSVRQGPGEAFFGQGTRLTVV.